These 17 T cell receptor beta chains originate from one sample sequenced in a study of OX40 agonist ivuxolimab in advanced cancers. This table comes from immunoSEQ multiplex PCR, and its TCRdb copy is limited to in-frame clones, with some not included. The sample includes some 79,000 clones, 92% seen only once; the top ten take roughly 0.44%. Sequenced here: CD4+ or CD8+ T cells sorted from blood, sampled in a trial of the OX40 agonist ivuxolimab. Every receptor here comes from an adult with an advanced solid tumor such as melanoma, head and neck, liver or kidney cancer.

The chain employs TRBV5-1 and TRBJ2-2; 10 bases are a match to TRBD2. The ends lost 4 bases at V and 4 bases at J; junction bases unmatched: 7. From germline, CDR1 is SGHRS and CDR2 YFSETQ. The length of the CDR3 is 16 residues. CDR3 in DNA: TGCGCCAGCAGCCCCCTAGCGGGAGCAGGCACCGGGGAGCTGTTTTTT. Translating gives CASSPLAGAGTGELFF.

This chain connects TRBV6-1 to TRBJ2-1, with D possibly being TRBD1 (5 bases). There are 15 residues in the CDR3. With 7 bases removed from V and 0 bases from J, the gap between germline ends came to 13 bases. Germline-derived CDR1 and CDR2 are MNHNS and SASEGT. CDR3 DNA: TGTGCCAGCAACAGGCAGACGAGCTCCTACAATGAGCAGTTCTTC. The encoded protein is CASNRQTSSYNEQFF.

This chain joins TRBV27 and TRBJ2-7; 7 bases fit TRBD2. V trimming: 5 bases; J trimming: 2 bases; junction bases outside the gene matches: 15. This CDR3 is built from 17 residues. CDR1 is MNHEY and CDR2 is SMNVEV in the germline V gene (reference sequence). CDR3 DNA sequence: TGTGCCAGCAGTCTCTCCCCCCTACTAGCGTCCCCCTACGAGCAGTACTTC. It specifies CASSLSPLLASPYEQYF.

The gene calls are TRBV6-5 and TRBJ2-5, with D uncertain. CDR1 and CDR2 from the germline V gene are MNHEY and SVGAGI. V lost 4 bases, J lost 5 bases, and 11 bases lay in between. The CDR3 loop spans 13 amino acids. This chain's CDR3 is CASSFPGGETQYF. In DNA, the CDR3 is TGTGCCAGCAGTTTTCCAGGCGGTGAGACCCAGTACTTC.

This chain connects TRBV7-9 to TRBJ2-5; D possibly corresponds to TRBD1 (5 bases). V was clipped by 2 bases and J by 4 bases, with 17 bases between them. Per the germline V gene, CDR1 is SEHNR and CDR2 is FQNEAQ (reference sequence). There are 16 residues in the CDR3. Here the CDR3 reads CASSLISGIVGETQYF. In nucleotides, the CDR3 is TGTGCCAGCAGCTTAATCTCAGGGATTGTGGGAGAGACCCAGTACTTC.

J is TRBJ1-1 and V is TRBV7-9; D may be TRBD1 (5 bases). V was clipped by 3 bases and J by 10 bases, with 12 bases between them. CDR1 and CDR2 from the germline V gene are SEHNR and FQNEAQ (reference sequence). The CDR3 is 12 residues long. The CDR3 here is CASSLGQGLAFF. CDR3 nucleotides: TGTGCCAGCAGCTTGGGCCAGGGCTTAGCTTTCTTT.

The CDR3 region is CASSSWTGSYEQYF. The CDR3 DNA reads TGCGCCAGCAGCTCCTGGACGGGTAGCTACGAGCAGTACTTC. The V call is TRBV5-1, the J call TRBJ2-7; D not resolved. Germline assignment: CDR1 SGHRS and CDR2 YFSETQ. Trimming cost V 3 bases and J 3 bases, with 13 bases left between them. The CDR3 runs to 14 residues. Drawing the rest from reference TRBV5-1 and TRBJ2-7, the complete variable domain is KAGVTQTPRYLIKTRGQQVTLSCSPISGHRSVSWYQQTPGQGLQFLFEYFSETQRNKGNFPGRFSGRQFSNSRSEMNVSTLELGDSALYLCASSSWTGSYEQYFGPGTRLTVT.

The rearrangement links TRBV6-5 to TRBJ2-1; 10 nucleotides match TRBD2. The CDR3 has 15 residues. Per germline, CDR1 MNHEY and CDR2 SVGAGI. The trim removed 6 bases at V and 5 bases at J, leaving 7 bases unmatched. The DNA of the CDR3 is TGTGCCAGCAGACTCGGGACTAGCGCCAACAATGAGCAGTTCTTC. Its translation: CASRLGTSANNEQFF.

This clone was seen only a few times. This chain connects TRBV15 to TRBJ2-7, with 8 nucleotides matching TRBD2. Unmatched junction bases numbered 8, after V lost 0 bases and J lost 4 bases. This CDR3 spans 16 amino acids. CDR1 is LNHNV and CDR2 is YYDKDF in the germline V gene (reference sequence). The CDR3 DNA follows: TGTGCCACCAGCAGAGATGTGGGAGCGGGAGAGTACGAGCAGTACTTC. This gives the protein CATSRDVGAGEYEQYF.

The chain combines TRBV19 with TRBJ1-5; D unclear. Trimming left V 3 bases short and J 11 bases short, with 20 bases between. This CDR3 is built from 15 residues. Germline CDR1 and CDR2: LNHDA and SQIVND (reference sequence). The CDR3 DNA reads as TGTGCCAGTAGTATTTGGGATTCAGCTGGCGGGACCCAGCATTTT. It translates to CASSIWDSAGGTQHF. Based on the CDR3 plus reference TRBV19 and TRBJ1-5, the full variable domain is DGGITQSPKYLFRKEGQNVTLSCEQNLNHDAMYWYRQDPGQGLRLIYYSQIVNDFQKGDIAEGYSVSREKKESFPLTVTSAQKNPTAFYLCASSIWDSAGGTQHFGDGTRLSIL.

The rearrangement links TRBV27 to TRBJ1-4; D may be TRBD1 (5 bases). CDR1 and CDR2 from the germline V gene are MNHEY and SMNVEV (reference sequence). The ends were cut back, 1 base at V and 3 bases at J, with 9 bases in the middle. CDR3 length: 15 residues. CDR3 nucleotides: TGTGCCAGCAGTTTATGGGGCTTACCTAATGAAAAACTGTTTTTT. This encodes CASSLWGLPNEKLFF.

CDR3 residues: CASSERTGGETQYF. The CDR3 coding sequence is TGTGCCAGCAGTGAGAGGACAGGGGGGGAGACCCAGTACTTC. The chain links TRBV2 to TRBJ2-5; 10 bases are shared with TRBD1. The CDR3 is made up of 14 amino acids. The germline V gene encodes CDR1 SNHLY and CDR2 FYNNEI. The ends lost 3 bases at V and 5 bases at J; junction bases unmatched: 3.

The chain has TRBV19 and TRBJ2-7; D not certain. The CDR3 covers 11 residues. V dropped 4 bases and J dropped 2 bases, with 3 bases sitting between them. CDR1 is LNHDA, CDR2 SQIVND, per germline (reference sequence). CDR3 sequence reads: CASSTPYEQYF. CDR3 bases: TGTGCCAGTAGTACCCCCTACGAGCAGTACTTC.

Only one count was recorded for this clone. The CDR3 DNA reads as TGTGCCAGCAGCTTGGCCGAGGGTGGAGCTTTCTTT. Its translation: CASSLAEGGAFF. The chain has TRBV5-6 and TRBJ1-1; no clear D gene. This CDR3 spans 12 amino acids. Trimming took 0 bases from V and 10 from J, leaving 10 bases between them. Germline-derived CDR1 and CDR2 are SGHDT and YYEEEE.

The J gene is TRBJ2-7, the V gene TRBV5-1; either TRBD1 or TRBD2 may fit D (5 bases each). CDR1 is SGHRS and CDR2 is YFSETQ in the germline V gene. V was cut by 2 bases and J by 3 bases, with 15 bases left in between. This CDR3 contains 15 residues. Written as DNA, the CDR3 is TGCGCCAGCAGCTTTTCCGGGACGGTTTTCTACGAGCAGTACTTC. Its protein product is CASSFSGTVFYEQYF.

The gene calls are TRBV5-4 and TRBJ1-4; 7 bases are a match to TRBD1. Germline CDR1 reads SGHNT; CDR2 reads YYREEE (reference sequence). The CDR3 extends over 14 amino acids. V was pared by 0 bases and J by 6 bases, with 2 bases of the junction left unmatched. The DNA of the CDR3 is TGTGCCAGCAGCTTGGGACAGGGAGATGAAAAACTGTTTTTT. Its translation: CASSLGQGDEKLFF.

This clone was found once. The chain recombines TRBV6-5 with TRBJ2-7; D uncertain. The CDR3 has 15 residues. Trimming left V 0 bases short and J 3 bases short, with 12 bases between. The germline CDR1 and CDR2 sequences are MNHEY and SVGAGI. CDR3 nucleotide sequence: TGTGCCAGCAGTTACTCGGCAGGTCGAAACTACGAGCAGTACTTC. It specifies CASSYSAGRNYEQYF.